Listed below are T cell receptor beta chains from one sample, sequenced in a study of response to subunit inactivated influenza vaccine. TCRdb ran MiXCR on the RT-PCR reads and lists one entry per CDR3 protein. The sample lists approximately 170,000 distinct CDR3 sequences, approximately 12% occurring once. These sequences were also reported in another study, on T cells expressing NK-cell markers.

Specimen: CD8+ T cells sorted from PBMCs, collected 11 to 12 days after vaccination. The receptors stem from a man aged 50 or older who received an inactivated influenza vaccine. Each CDR3 is given with its conserved first and last residue. The D gene is left open where the match is weak. Expanded clones get a size class; other rows say once, few or many, or leave the size out.

d_gene: TRBD2
v_gene: TRBV24-1
abundance: NA
j_gene: TRBJ2-7
CDR3aa: CATSGTSGGSYEQYF
CDR3nt: TGTGCCACCAGTGGTACTAGCGGGGGATCCTACGAGCAGTACTTC

d_gene: NA
v_gene: TRBV28
abundance: NA
j_gene: TRBJ1-1
CDR3aa: CASRRPERDTEAFF
CDR3nt: TGTGCCAGCAGGCGCCCGGAGAGGGACACTGAAGCTTTCTTT

d_gene: NA
v_gene: TRBV7-9
abundance: few
j_gene: TRBJ2-3
CDR3aa: CASSLARRLQYF
CDR3nt: TGTGCCAGCAGCTTAGCGCGACGATTACAGTATTTT

d_gene: NA
v_gene: TRBV4-3
abundance: few
j_gene: TRBJ2-7
CDR3aa: CASSQDRGAYEQYF
CDR3nt: TGCGCCAGCAGCCAAGACCGGGGAGCCTACGAGCAGTACTTC

d_gene: TRBD1
v_gene: TRBV7-9
abundance: NA
j_gene: TRBJ2-1
CDR3aa: CASYRQGVSYNEQFF
CDR3nt: TGTGCCAGCTATCGACAGGGAGTCTCCTACAATGAGCAGTTCTTC

d_gene: TRBD1
v_gene: TRBV5-5
abundance: NA
j_gene: TRBJ2-7
CDR3aa: CASSLRTGVREQYF
CDR3nt: TGTGCCAGCAGCTTGAGGACAGGGGTGAGGGAGCAGTACTTC

d_gene: NA
v_gene: TRBV7-9
abundance: many
j_gene: TRBJ2-7
CDR3aa: CASSPGRPYEQYF
CDR3nt: TGTGCCAGCAGCCCCGGCAGGCCCTACGAGCAGTACTTC

d_gene: NA
v_gene: TRBV12-3/TRBV12-4
abundance: few
j_gene: TRBJ1-2
CDR3aa: CASSLGSLGEEYYGYTF
CDR3nt: TGTGCCAGCAGTTTAGGGTCCTTGGGGGAAGAGTACTATGGCTACACCTTC

d_gene: NA
v_gene: TRBV4-2
abundance: NA
j_gene: TRBJ2-6
CDR3aa: CASSQDYGSGANVLTF
CDR3nt: TGTGCCAGCAGCCAAGATTACGGGTCTGGGGCCAACGTCCTGACTTTC

d_gene: NA
v_gene: TRBV4-3
abundance: many
j_gene: TRBJ2-1
CDR3aa: CASSQSGEGYNEQFF
CDR3nt: TGCGCCAGCAGCCAATCCGGGGAAGGGTACAATGAGCAGTTCTTC

d_gene: NA
v_gene: TRBV6-1
abundance: many
j_gene: TRBJ2-7
CDR3aa: CASSEVWGHYEQYF
CDR3nt: TGTGCCAGCAGTGAAGTCTGGGGGCACTACGAGCAGTACTTC

d_gene: NA
v_gene: TRBV14
abundance: NA
j_gene: TRBJ2-1
CDR3aa: CASSRHQTAYNEQFF
CDR3nt: TGTGCCAGCAGCCGACATCAGACGGCCTACAATGAGCAGTTCTTC

d_gene: NA
v_gene: TRBV20-1
abundance: few
j_gene: TRBJ2-1
CDR3aa: CSAFRLSSYNEQFF
CDR3nt: TGCAGTGCTTTTCGATTGAGCTCCTACAATGAGCAGTTCTTC

d_gene: NA
v_gene: TRBV6-1
abundance: NA
j_gene: TRBJ2-7
CDR3aa: CASSLSSKGSGYEQYF
CDR3nt: TGTGCCAGCAGTCTTTCTTCCAAGGGAAGCGGCTACGAGCAGTACTTC

d_gene: TRBD1
v_gene: TRBV15
abundance: few
j_gene: TRBJ2-5
CDR3aa: CATSRAGTEETQYF
CDR3nt: TGTGCCACCAGCAGAGCCGGGACAGAAGAGACCCAGTACTTC

d_gene: TRBD2
v_gene: TRBV27
abundance: few
j_gene: TRBJ2-2
CDR3aa: CASSLVGRDSGELFF
CDR3nt: TGTGCCAGCAGTTTGGTCGGGAGGGATTCTGGGGAGCTGTTTTTT

d_gene: TRBD1
v_gene: TRBV13
abundance: few
j_gene: TRBJ2-3
CDR3aa: CASSSDRVSTDTQYF
CDR3nt: TGTGCCAGCAGCTCAGACAGGGTGAGCACAGATACGCAGTATTTT

d_gene: TRBD2
v_gene: TRBV4-3
abundance: NA
j_gene: TRBJ2-3
CDR3aa: CASSQDGLAGDPDTQYF
CDR3nt: TGCGCCAGCAGCCAAGATGGGCTAGCGGGAGACCCCGATACGCAGTATTTT

d_gene: TRBD1
v_gene: TRBV4-3
abundance: NA
j_gene: TRBJ1-1
CDR3aa: CASSQDQDRGTEAFF
CDR3nt: TGCGCCAGCAGCCAAGATCAAGACAGGGGGACTGAAGCTTTCTTT

d_gene: TRBD1
v_gene: TRBV29-1
abundance: few
j_gene: TRBJ2-3
CDR3aa: CSVDGDRESQSLDTQYF
CDR3nt: TGCAGCGTTGATGGGGACAGGGAAAGTCAGAGCCTAGATACGCAGTATTTT

d_gene: NA
v_gene: TRBV15
abundance: NA
j_gene: TRBJ2-7
CDR3aa: CATSRRRDRTYEQYF
CDR3nt: TGTGCCACCAGCCGGCGGCGGGACAGAACCTACGAGCAGTACTTC

d_gene: NA
v_gene: TRBV7-9
abundance: few
j_gene: TRBJ2-2
CDR3aa: CASSLSAEELFF
CDR3nt: TGTGCCAGCAGCTTGAGCGCCGAAGAGCTGTTTTTT

d_gene: TRBD1
v_gene: TRBV27
abundance: NA
j_gene: TRBJ1-5
CDR3aa: CASGGGVLGNQPQHF
CDR3nt: TGTGCCTCAGGGGGGGGCGTGTTGGGCAATCAGCCCCAGCATTTT

d_gene: TRBD2
v_gene: TRBV19
abundance: NA
j_gene: TRBJ2-1
CDR3aa: CASSIPSGRYNEQFF
CDR3nt: TGTGCCAGTAGTATACCCAGCGGGAGGTACAATGAGCAGTTCTTC

d_gene: TRBD2
v_gene: TRBV20-1
abundance: few
j_gene: TRBJ2-3
CDR3aa: CSAQWGGSPGDTQYF
CDR3nt: TGCAGTGCACAGTGGGGAGGGAGTCCCGGAGATACGCAGTATTTT

d_gene: TRBD2
v_gene: TRBV27
abundance: NA
j_gene: TRBJ2-3
CDR3aa: CASIEGGSSTDTQYF
CDR3nt: TGTGCCAGCATCGAGGGAGGGTCTAGCACAGATACGCAGTATTTT

d_gene: NA
v_gene: TRBV4-1
abundance: few
j_gene: TRBJ2-7
CDR3aa: CASSWSQGLSYEQYF
CDR3nt: TGCGCCAGCAGTTGGAGTCAGGGGTTGTCCTACGAGCAGTACTTC

d_gene: NA
v_gene: TRBV25-1
abundance: NA
j_gene: TRBJ2-1
CDR3aa: CASSEYAGSSYNEQFF
CDR3nt: TGTGCCAGCAGTGAATACGCGGGTAGCTCCTACAATGAGCAGTTCTTC

d_gene: NA
v_gene: TRBV28
abundance: NA
j_gene: TRBJ2-1
CDR3aa: CASTGTGSSGYYNEQFF
CDR3nt: TGTGCCAGCACCGGGACGGGGAGTTCTGGGTACTACAATGAGCAGTTCTTC

d_gene: NA
v_gene: TRBV5-5
abundance: NA
j_gene: TRBJ2-3
CDR3aa: CASSLGLDTDTQYF
CDR3nt: TGTGCCAGCAGCCTTGGGCTGGACACAGATACGCAGTATTTT

d_gene: NA
v_gene: TRBV20-1
abundance: few
j_gene: TRBJ2-1
CDR3aa: CSARGPEGRLFF
CDR3nt: TGCAGTGCTAGAGGTCCAGAGGGCCGTCTGTTCTTC

d_gene: TRBD2
v_gene: TRBV30
abundance: few
j_gene: TRBJ2-3
CDR3aa: CAWSQRTSGVTDTQYF
CDR3nt: TGTGCCTGGAGCCAACGGACTAGCGGGGTCACAGATACGCAGTATTTT

d_gene: TRBD2
v_gene: TRBV6-5
abundance: NA
j_gene: TRBJ2-2
CDR3aa: CASSYGGRATGELFF
CDR3nt: TGTGCCAGCAGTTACGGGGGGAGGGCTACCGGGGAGCTGTTTTTT

d_gene: NA
v_gene: TRBV4-1
abundance: NA
j_gene: TRBJ1-4
CDR3aa: CASSNLVGATNEKLFF
CDR3nt: TGCGCCAGCAGCAACCTCGTAGGTGCAACTAATGAAAAACTGTTTTTT

d_gene: NA
v_gene: TRBV20-1
abundance: many
j_gene: TRBJ2-7
CDR3aa: CSANRESTLEQYF
CDR3nt: TGCAGTGCCAACCGGGAAAGTACTTTGGAGCAGTACTTC